The next 3 T cell receptor delta chains were all read from a single sample in a study of γδ T cells in repeated Plasmodium falciparum infection. TCRdb re-processed the multiplex PCR reads using CATT. This sample has 93,000 or so delta-chain clones, with roughly 0.98% found just once. Flow sorting of PBMC yielded separate Vgamma9/Vdelta2+ and Vdelta2-negative gammadelta T cell populations for bulk repertoire analysis. The material sequenced was gamma-delta T cells from blood. These TCRs come from a pool of human donors (malaria-infected and uninfected, not separated).

This clone was observed at least ten times. V gene TRDV1 combines with J gene TRDJ1, with D hard to call. Germline V lookup: CDR1 TSWWSYY, CDR2 QGS. This CDR3 spans 15 amino acids. The V end was cut by 1 base, the J end by 7 bases, with 16 bases between. CDR3 in DNA: TGTGCTCTTGGGGAACCCGCCTTTCCCTCGGGTAAACTCATCTTT. Translation gives CALGEPAFPSGKLIF.

Comments on this clone: This DNA's translation and the protein TCRdb lists, from a much larger clone, do not match at residue 15, likely due to a read error; the protein shown is translated from the DNA. There is no J gene call, but TRDV1 is given as the V gene. CDR3 length: 16 amino acids. Germline V lookup: CDR1 TSWWSYY, CDR2 QGS. The CDR3 DNA reads TGTGCTCTTGGGGAAAATTTCGGGCTGAGATTCAATAAACTCACCTTT. As protein: CALGENFGLRFNKLTF.

This clone was observed many times. One end of the junction does not line up with germline, which may come from a read error. The identical CDR3 is also encoded by other nucleotide sequences in the sample. This chain links TRDV1 with TRDJ1, with 10 bases aligning to TRDD3. CDR1 and CDR2 (germline): TSWWSYY, QGS. This CDR3 region has 18 residues. The CDR3 protein is CALGELFPIYWGMDKLIF. CDR3 nucleotides: TGTGCTCTTGGGGAACTCTTCCCGATTTACTGGGGGATGGATAAACTTATCTTT.